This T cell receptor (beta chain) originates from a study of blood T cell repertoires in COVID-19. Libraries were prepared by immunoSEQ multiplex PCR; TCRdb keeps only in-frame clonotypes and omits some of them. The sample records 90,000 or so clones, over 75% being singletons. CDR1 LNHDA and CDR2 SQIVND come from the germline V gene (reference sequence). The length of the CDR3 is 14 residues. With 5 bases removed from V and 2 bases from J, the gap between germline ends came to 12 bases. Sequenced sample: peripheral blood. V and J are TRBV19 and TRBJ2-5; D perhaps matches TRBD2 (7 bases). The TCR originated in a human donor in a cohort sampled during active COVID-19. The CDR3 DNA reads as TGTGCCAGTAGTCTGGGGGGGCAACAAGAGACCCAGTACTTC. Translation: CASSLGGQQETQYF.